A selection of T cell receptor beta chains follows, all from one sample in a study of cytomegalovirus exposure and HLA in healthy donors. TCRdb's copy holds only in-frame clones and misses some; the assay was immunoSEQ multiplex PCR. The data contain roughly 100,000 clones, about 66% of them seen just once; the ten biggest clones take up about 5.5%. The source material was PBMCs. The receptor source for this set is a boy younger than 18 in good health and CMV-seropositive. The CDR3 runs from the conserved cysteine through the conserved F or W. The order of the fields is clone size, D gene, J gene, V gene, CDR3 protein, CDR3 DNA. A D gene is named only where the DNA matches it firmly. Not every row has a clone size; where given, it reads once, few, many or a size class.

>NA|NA|TRBJ1-1|TRBV5-1
CASSDQGTNTEAFF
TGCGCCAGCAGCGATCAGGGTACGAACACTGAAGCTTTCTTT
>NA|TRBD2|TRBJ2-7|TRBV2
CASRGAGGPLYEQYF
TGTGCCAGCAGGGGAGCGGGGGGTCCTCTCTACGAGCAGTACTTC
>NA|NA|TRBJ2-7|TRBV6-6
CASRLNEQYF
TGTGCCAGCAGACTCAACGAGCAGTACTTC
>NA|TRBD1|TRBJ2-7|TRBV5-1
CASSSTGVGSSYEQYF
TGCGCCAGCAGCTCTACAGGGGTTGGTAGCTCCTACGAGCAGTACTTC
>few|NA|TRBJ1-3|TRBV4-3
CASSQSREGLGGNTIYF
TGCGCCAGCAGCCAAAGTAGAGAGGGCCTGGGGGGAAACACCATATATTTT
>NA|NA|TRBJ1-4|TRBV5-1
CASSLEGSGGGEKLFF
TGCGCCAGCAGCTTGGAAGGTAGCGGGGGCGGTGAAAAACTGTTTTTT
>NA|NA|TRBJ1-4|TRBV9
CASSVSLGATNEKLFF
TGTGCCAGCAGCGTTTCCCTAGGTGCAACTAATGAAAAACTGTTTTTT
>few|NA|TRBJ1-4|TRBV7-2
CASSLDRNVVFF
TGTGCCAGCAGCTTAGACAGGAACGTAGTGTTTTTT
>NA|NA|TRBJ1-5|TRBV27
CASSVNTVGPQNF
TGTGCCAGCAGCGTAAATACGGTGGGGCCCCAGAATTTT
>NA|TRBD1|TRBJ2-2|TRBV9
CASSVRTGNTGELFF
TGTGCCAGCAGCGTTAGGACAGGGAACACCGGGGAGCTGTTTTTT
>NA|TRBD2|TRBJ2-5|TRBV10-3
CAITAGEGSGAQYF
TGTGCCATCACCGCGGGAGAGGGGTCCGGGGCCCAGTACTTC
>NA|TRBD1|TRBJ1-5|TRBV2
CASSDEAGGQPQHF
TGTGCCAGCAGTGATGAGGCAGGGGGTCAGCCCCAGCATTTT
>NA|NA|TRBJ2-7|TRBV21-1
CASSKKSREEEYF
TGTGCCAGCAGCAAAAAAAGCCGGGAAGAGGAGTACTTC
>few|TRBD1|TRBJ1-5|TRBV5-1
CASSLEPTGLNQPQNF
TGCGCCAGCAGCTTGGAACCGACAGGGCTCAATCAGCCCCAGAATTTT
>NA|NA|TRBJ1-5|TRBV6-5
CASSRGDNQPQHF
TGTGCCAGCAGCAGGGGTGACAATCAGCCCCAGCATTTT
>few|TRBD1|TRBJ2-7|TRBV29-1
CSVEDPFPGQGGYEQYF
TGCAGCGTTGAAGACCCCTTCCCGGGACAGGGGGGCTACGAGCAGTACTTC
>NA|NA|TRBJ2-4|TRBV5-8
CASSADGARNIQYF
TGTGCCAGCAGCGCCGACGGTGCGAGGAACATTCAGTACTTC
>NA|NA|TRBJ1-1|TRBV7-2
CAGGGVNTEAFF
TGTGCCGGAGGGGGGGTCAACACTGAAGCTTTCTTT
>NA|TRBD1|TRBJ2-7|TRBV7-9
CASSSWTGYSYEQYF
TGTGCCAGCAGCTCCTGGACAGGGTACTCCTACGAGCAGTACTTC
>few|NA|TRBJ2-3|TRBV30
CAWGRGLWGTDTQYF
TGTGCCTGGGGGCGGGGACTGTGGGGCACAGATACGCAGTATTTT
>NA|TRBD1|TRBJ2-3|TRBV19
CASTTKTGGSDTQYF
TGTGCCAGTACGACGAAGACAGGGGGCTCAGATACGCAGTATTTT
>few|TRBD1|TRBJ1-4|TRBV7-9
CASSLTGVNEKLFF
TGTGCCAGCAGCTTGACAGGGGTTAATGAAAAACTGTTTTTT
>NA|NA|TRBJ1-6|TRBV5-4
CASSLEEGRTNNYNSPLHF
TGTGCCAGCAGCTTGGAGGAGGGACGCACGAACAACTATAATTCACCCCTCCACTTT
>NA|TRBD1|TRBJ1-5|TRBV7-9
CASSLAGTGGGYSNQPQHF
TGTGCCAGCAGCTTAGCGGGGACAGGGGGGGGCTATAGCAATCAGCCCCAGCATTTT
>NA|NA|TRBJ1-1|TRBV19
CASSPYLRAGNAEAFF
TGTGCCAGTAGTCCCTACCTCAGGGCAGGGAACGCTGAAGCTTTCTTT
>NA|NA|TRBJ2-7|TRBV5-6
CASSLGSSYEQYF
TGTGCCAGCAGCTTGGGCAGCTCCTACGAGCAGTACTTC
>NA|TRBD1|TRBJ1-4|TRBV2
CASRADRVGEKLFF
TGTGCCAGCAGAGCGGACAGGGTCGGGGAAAAACTGTTTTTT
>few|NA|TRBJ2-6|TRBV6-4
CASRREGSGANVLTF
TGTGCCAGCAGGCGAGAGGGTTCTGGGGCCAACGTCCTGACTTTC
>NA|NA|TRBJ1-5|TRBV7-9
CASSVTGMNQPQNF
TGTGCCAGCAGCGTAACAGGTATGAATCAGCCCCAGAATTTT
>NA|TRBD1|TRBJ2-7|TRBV4-2
CASSPQGTGSYEQYF
TGTGCCAGCAGCCCCCAGGGGACAGGTAGCTACGAGCAGTACTTC
>few|TRBD2|TRBJ2-2|TRBV6-1
CASPTGGNTGELFF
TGTGCCAGCCCGACGGGGGGAAACACCGGGGAGCTGTTTTTT
>NA|TRBD1|TRBJ1-1|TRBV7-7
CASSSGTGIDTEAFF
TGTGCCAGCAGTTCCGGGACAGGGATAGACACTGAAGCTTTCTTT
>NA|TRBD2|TRBJ2-3|TRBV4-1
CASSQDLAGLQDTQYF
TGCGCCAGCAGCCAAGATCTAGCGGGTCTACAGGATACGCAGTATTTT
>NA|TRBD1|TRBJ1-3|TRBV7-2
CASSSGQGFDTIYF
TGTGCCAGCAGCTCTGGACAGGGATTCGACACCATATATTTT
>NA|NA|TRBJ1-4|TRBV19
CASSIRTIAREKLFF
TGTGCCAGTAGTATACGGACAATAGCCCGTGAAAAACTGTTTTTT
>NA|TRBD2|TRBJ2-1|TRBV29-1
CSVFGLAGVREQFF
TGCAGCGTCTTTGGACTAGCGGGGGTGCGAGAGCAGTTCTTC
>NA|TRBD1|TRBJ1-1|TRBV19
CASSKQGATMNTEAFF
TGTGCCAGTAGTAAACAGGGGGCCACCATGAACACTGAAGCTTTCTTT
>NA|NA|TRBJ1-5|TRBV19
CASSPGRAEQPQHF
TGTGCCAGTAGTCCCGGGAGGGCGGAACAGCCCCAGCATTTT
>NA|NA|TRBJ2-3|TRBV18
CASSPTRASTDTQYF
TGTGCCAGCTCCCCGACTCGTGCTAGCACAGATACGCAGTATTTT
>few|NA|TRBJ1-5|TRBV10-1
CASSSGSGQPQHF
TGCGCCAGCAGTTCTGGGAGTGGTCAGCCCCAGCATTTT
>NA|NA|TRBJ1-5|TRBV7-2
CASAPWEGDQPQHF
TGTGCCAGCGCTCCATGGGAGGGTGATCAGCCCCAGCATTTT
>NA|NA|TRBJ1-3|TRBV5-4
CASSLQKPSENTIYF
TGTGCCAGCAGCCTACAGAAACCCTCTGAAAACACCATATATTTT
>NA|NA|TRBJ2-4|TRBV7-9
CASSFWDINKNIQYF
TGTGCCAGCAGCTTCTGGGACATAAACAAAAACATTCAGTACTTC
>few|TRBD1|TRBJ1-2|TRBV6-1
CARSSGGGYTF
TGTGCCAGGTCGTCAGGGGGTGGCTACACCTTC
>NA|NA|TRBJ2-7|TRBV19
CASNRRSGGPAYEQYF
TGTGCCAGTAATCGCCGCTCCGGGGGACCTGCCTACGAGCAGTACTTC